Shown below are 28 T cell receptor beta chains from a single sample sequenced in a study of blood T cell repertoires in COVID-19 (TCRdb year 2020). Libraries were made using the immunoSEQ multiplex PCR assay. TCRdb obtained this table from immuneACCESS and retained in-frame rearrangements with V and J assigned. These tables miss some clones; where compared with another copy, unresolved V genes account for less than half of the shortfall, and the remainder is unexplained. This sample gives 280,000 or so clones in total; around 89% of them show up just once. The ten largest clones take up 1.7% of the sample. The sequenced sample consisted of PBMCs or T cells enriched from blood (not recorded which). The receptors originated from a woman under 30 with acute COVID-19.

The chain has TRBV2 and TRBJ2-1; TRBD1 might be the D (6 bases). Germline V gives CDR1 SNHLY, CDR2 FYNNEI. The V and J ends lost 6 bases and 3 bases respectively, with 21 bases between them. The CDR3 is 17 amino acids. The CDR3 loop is CASRGQLRSQSYNEQFF. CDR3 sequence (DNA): TGTGCCAGCAGAGGACAGCTAAGGAGTCAAAGCTACAATGAGCAGTTCTTC.

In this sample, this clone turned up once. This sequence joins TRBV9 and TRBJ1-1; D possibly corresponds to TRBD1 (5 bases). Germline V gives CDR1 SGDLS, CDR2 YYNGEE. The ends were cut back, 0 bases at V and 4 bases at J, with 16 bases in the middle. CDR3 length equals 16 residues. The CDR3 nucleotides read TGTGCCAGCAGCGTAGCCCCGGGGGAAGGCGGCACTGAAGCTTTCTTT. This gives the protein CASSVAPGEGGTEAFF.

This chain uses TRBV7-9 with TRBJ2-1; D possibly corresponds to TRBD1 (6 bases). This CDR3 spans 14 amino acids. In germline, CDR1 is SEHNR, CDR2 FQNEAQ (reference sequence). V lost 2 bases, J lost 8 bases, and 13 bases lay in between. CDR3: CASSLSARGDEQFF. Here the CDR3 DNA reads TGTGCCAGCAGCTTATCCGCCAGGGGCGATGAGCAGTTCTTC.

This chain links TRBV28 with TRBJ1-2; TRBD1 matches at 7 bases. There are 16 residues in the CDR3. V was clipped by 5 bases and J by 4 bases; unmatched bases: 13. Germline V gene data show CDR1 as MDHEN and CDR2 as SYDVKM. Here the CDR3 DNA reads TGTGCCAGCAGTCCCACTAGACAGGGACTCCCCTATGGCTACACCTTC. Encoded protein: CASSPTRQGLPYGYTF.

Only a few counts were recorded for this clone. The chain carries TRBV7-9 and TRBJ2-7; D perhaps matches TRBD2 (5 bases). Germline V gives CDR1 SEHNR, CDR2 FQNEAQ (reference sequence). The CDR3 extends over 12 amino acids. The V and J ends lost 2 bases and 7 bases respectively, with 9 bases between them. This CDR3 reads CASSLTGIEQYF. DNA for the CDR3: TGTGCCAGCAGCTTAACGGGGATAGAGCAGTACTTC.

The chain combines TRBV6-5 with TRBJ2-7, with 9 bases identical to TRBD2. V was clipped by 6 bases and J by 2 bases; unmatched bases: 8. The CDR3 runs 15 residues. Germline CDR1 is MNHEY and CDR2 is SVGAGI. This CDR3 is CASRAGTSSTYEQYF. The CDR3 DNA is TGTGCCAGCAGGGCCGGGACTAGCAGCACCTACGAGCAGTACTTC.

CDR3 protein: CASTTAPKETQYF. The CDR3 DNA reads as TGTGCCAGCACCACCGCGCCCAAAGAGACCCAGTACTTC. The chain recombines TRBV5-6 with TRBJ2-5; D is ambiguous. Trimming stripped 6 bases from V and 3 bases from J, with 12 bases between. The CDR3 spans 13 residues. Germline loops: CDR1 SGHDT, CDR2 YYEEEE.

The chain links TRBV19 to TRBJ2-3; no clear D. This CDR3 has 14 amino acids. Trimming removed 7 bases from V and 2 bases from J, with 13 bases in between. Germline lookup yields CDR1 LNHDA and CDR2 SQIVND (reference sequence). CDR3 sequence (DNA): TGTGCCAGTAAGCGCCGGCAGTACACAGATACGCAGTATTTT. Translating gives CASKRRQYTDTQYF.

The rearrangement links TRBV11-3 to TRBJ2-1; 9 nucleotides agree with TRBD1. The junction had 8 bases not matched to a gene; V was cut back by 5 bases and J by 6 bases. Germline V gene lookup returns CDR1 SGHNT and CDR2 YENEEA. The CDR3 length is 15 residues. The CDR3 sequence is CASSLGQGSRNEQFF. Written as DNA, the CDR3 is TGTGCCAGCAGCCTCGGACAGGGGTCGCGCAATGAGCAGTTCTTC.

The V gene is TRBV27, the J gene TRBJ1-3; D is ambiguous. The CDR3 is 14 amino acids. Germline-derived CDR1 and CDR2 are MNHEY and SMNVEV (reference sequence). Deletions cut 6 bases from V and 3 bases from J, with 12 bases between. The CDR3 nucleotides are TGTGCCAGCAGCCGAGGCGGCCATGGAAACACCATATATTTT. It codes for CASSRGGHGNTIYF.

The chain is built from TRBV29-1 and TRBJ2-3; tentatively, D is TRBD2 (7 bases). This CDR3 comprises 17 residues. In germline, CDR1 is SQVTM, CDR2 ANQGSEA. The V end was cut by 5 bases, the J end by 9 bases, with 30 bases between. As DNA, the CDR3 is TGCAGCGTTCCGTACCTCTCTAGCGGACTTTTGGGGGGCACGCAGTATTTT. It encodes CSVPYLSSGLLGGTQYF.

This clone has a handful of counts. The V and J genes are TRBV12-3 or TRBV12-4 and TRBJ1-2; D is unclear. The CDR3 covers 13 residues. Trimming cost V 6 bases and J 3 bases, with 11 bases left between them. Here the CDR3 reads CASSPRRDYGYTF. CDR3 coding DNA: TGTGCCAGCAGCCCGCGGAGAGACTATGGCTACACCTTC.

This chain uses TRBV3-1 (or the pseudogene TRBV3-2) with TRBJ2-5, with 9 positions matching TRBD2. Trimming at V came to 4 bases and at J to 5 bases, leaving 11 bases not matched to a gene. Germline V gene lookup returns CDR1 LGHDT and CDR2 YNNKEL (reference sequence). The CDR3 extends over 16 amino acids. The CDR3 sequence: CASSRRGLAARETQYF. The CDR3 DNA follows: TGTGCCAGCAGCCGTCGGGGACTAGCAGCAAGGGAGACCCAGTACTTC.

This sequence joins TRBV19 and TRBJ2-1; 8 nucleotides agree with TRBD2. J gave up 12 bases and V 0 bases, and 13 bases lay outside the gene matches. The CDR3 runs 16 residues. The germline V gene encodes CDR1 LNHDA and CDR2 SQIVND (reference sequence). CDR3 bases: TGTGCCAGTAGTATAGAACTAGCGGAGCTTACAAGGGTGCAGTTCTTC. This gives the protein CASSIELAELTRVQFF.

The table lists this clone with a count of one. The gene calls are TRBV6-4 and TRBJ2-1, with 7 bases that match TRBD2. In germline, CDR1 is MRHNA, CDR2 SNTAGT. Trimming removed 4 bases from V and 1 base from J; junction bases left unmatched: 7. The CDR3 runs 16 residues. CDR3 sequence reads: CASSVGGSGSYNEQFF. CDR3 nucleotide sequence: TGTGCCAGCAGTGTAGGCGGGAGTGGTTCCTACAATGAGCAGTTCTTC.

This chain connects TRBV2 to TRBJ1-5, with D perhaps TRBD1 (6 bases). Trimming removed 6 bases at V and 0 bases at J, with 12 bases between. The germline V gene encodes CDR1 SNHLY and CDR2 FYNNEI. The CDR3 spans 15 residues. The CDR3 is CASRDRELSNQPQHF. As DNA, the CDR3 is TGTGCCAGCAGGGACAGAGAACTTAGCAATCAGCCCCAGCATTTT.

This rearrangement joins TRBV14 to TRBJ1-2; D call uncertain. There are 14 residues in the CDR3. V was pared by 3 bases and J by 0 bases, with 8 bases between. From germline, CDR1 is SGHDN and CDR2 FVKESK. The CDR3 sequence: CASSHQQTNYGYTF. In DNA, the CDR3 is TGTGCCAGCAGCCACCAACAGACTAACTATGGCTACACCTTC.

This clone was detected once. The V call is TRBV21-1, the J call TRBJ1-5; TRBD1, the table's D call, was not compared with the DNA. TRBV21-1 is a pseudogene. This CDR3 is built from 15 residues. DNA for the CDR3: TGTGCCAGCAGCAATATTAGGACAGGGAATCAGCCCCAGCATTTT. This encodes CASSNIRTGNQPQHF.

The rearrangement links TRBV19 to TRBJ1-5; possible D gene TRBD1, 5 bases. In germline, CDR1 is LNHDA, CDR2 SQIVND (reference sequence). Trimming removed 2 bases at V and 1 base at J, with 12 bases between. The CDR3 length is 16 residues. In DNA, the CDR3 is TGTGCCAGTAGTATAATACCAGGGTCGAGCAATCAGCCCCAGCATTTT. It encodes CASSIIPGSSNQPQHF.

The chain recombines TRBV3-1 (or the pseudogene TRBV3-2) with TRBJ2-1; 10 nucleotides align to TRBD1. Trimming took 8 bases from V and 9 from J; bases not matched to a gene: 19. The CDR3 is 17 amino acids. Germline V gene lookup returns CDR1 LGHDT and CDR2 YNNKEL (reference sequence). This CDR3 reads CASEPTYSDRGQGEQFF. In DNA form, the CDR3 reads TGTGCCAGCGAACCAACCTACTCAGACAGGGGGCAAGGTGAGCAGTTCTTC.

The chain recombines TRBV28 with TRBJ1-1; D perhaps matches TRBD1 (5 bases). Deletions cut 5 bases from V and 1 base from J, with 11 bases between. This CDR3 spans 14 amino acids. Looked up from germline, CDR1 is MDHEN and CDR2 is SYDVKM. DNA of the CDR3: TGTGCCAGCAGTGTCAGCGGGGGGAACACTGAAGCTTTCTTT. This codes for CASSVSGGNTEAFF.

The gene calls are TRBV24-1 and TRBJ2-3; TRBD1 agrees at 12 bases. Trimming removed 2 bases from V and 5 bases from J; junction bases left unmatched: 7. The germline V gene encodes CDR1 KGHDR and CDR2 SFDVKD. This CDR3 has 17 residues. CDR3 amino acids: CATSDWVGTGGKDTQYF. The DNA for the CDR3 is TGTGCCACCAGTGATTGGGTAGGGACAGGGGGCAAAGATACGCAGTATTTT.

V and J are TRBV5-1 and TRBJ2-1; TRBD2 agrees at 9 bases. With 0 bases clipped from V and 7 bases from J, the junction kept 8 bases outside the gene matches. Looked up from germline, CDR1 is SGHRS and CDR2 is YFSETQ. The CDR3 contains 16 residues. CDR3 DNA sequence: TGCGCCAGCAGCTTGGCCGGCGGGAGGGGGCCGAATGAGCAGTTCTTC. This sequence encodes CASSLAGGRGPNEQFF.

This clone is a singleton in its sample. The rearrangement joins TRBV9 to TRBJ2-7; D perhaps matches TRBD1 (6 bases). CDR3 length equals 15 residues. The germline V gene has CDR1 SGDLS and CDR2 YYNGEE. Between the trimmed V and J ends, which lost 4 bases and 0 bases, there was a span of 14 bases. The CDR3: CASSQGTLSSYEQYF. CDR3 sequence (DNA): TGTGCCAGCAGCCAGGGGACATTAAGCTCCTACGAGCAGTACTTC. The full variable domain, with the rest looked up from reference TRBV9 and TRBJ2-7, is DSGVTQTPKHLITATGQRVTLRCSPRSGDLSVYWYQQSLDQGLQFLIQYYNGEERAKGNILERFSAQQFPDLHSELNLSSLELGDSALYFCASSQGTLSSYEQYFGPGTRLTVT.

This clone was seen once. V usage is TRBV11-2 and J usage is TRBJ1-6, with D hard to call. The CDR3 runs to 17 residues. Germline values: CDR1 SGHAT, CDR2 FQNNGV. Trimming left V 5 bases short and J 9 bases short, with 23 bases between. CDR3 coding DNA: TGTGCCAGCAGCCGCTCTCTTCCCGGGAAGTTCTTTTCACCCCTCCACTTT. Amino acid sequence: CASSRSLPGKFFSPLHF.

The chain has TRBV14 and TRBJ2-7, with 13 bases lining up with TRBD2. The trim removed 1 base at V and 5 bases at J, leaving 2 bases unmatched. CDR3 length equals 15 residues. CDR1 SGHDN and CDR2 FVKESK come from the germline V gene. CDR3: CASSQGTSGSHEQYF. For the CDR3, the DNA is TGTGCCAGCAGCCAAGGGACTAGCGGGAGCCACGAGCAGTACTTC.

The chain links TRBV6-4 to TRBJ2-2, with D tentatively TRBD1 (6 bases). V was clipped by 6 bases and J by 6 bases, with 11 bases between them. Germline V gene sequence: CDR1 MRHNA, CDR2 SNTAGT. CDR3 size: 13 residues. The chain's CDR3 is CASSGQSPGELFF. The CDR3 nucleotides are TGTGCCAGCAGCGGACAGTCCCCCGGGGAGCTGTTTTTT.

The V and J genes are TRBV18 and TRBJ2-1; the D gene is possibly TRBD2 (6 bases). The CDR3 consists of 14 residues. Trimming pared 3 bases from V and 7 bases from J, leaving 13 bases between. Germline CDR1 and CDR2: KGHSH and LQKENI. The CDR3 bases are TGTGCCAGCTCACCGGCAGCGGGTGGGAATGAGCAGTTCTTC. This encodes CASSPAAGGNEQFF.